Below, 25 T cell receptor beta chains from the same sample are listed, as sequenced in a study of OX40 agonist ivuxolimab in advanced cancers. Here immunoSEQ multiplex PCR was the method, and the copy in TCRdb shows in-frame clones only, minus some. The table shows tens of thousands of clones, with about nine tenths occurring only once. The sample consisted of CD4+ or CD8+ T cells sorted from blood, taken in a trial of the OX40 agonist ivuxolimab. Receptor source: an adult with an advanced solid tumor such as melanoma, head and neck, liver or kidney cancer.

This clone was counted only a few times. The CDR3 here is CATSRDNAGAPGSPLHF. The CDR3 DNA follows: TGTGCCACCAGCAGAGATAATGCAGGGGCGCCAGGGTCACCCCTCCACTTT. The chain recombines TRBV15 with TRBJ1-6; D might be TRBD1 (6 bases). Germline values: CDR1 LNHNV, CDR2 YYDKDF (reference sequence). Trimming took 0 bases from V and 10 from J, leaving 19 bases between them. The CDR3 runs 17 residues. Using reference TRBV15 and TRBJ1-6 for the parts outside the CDR3, the full variable domain is DAMVIQNPRYQVTQFGKPVTLSCSQTLNHNVMYWYQQKSSQAPKLLFHYYDKDFNNEADTPDNFQSRRPNTSFCFLDIRSPGLGDTAMYLCATSRDNAGAPGSPLHFGNGTRLTVT.

The rearrangement uses TRBV5-6 and TRBJ1-2; 8 positions agree with TRBD1. Germline assignment: CDR1 SGHDT and CDR2 YYEEEE. The CDR3 extends over 14 amino acids. V shed 4 bases, J shed 3 bases, and the junction held 5 bases outside the gene matches. The DNA for the CDR3 is TGTGCCAGCAGCGCCGGACAGGGACACTATGGCTACACCTTC. This gives the protein CASSAGQGHYGYTF.

J is TRBJ2-7 and V is TRBV7-9; TRBD1 or TRBD2 may be the D gene (5 bases each). V was pared by 0 bases and J by 5 bases, with 17 bases between. There are 16 residues in the CDR3. Germline V gene lookup returns CDR1 SEHNR and CDR2 FQNEAQ (reference sequence). CDR3 protein: CASSLAVVLQGDEQYF. CDR3 bases: TGTGCCAGCAGCTTAGCTGTAGTCCTTCAGGGAGACGAGCAGTACTTC.

The chain combines TRBV15 with TRBJ2-2; D call uncertain. The CDR3 spans 12 residues. The V end was cut by 7 bases, the J end by 1 base, with 4 bases between. Germline lookup yields CDR1 LNHNV and CDR2 YYDKDF (reference sequence). CDR3 nucleotides: TGTGCCACCAATGGGAACACCGGGGAGCTGTTTTTT. Protein sequence: CATNGNTGELFF.

V usage is TRBV7-9 and J usage is TRBJ2-5; 10 bases are shared with TRBD1. The J segment lost 3 bases and the V segment lost 5 bases, leaving 3 bases of the junction unmatched. From germline, CDR1 is SEHNR and CDR2 FQNEAQ (reference sequence). CDR3 length equals 14 residues. The DNA for the CDR3 is TGTGCCAGCAGCCCCGGACAGGGGGAAGAGACCCAGTACTTC. It yields the protein CASSPGQGEETQYF.

This chain links TRBV10-3 with TRBJ1-3, with unresolved D. With 9 bases removed from V and 7 bases from J, the gap between germline ends came to 19 bases. Germline lookup yields CDR1 ENHRY and CDR2 SYGVKD. The CDR3 is made up of 14 amino acids. CDR3 DNA sequence: TGTGCCATTCAGGCCCTCGACAACGGTAACACCATATATTTT. Its protein product is CAIQALDNGNTIYF.

This rearrangement joins TRBV5-1 to TRBJ2-5; D is perhaps TRBD1 (6 bases). Germline V gene sequence: CDR1 SGHRS, CDR2 YFSETQ. V was trimmed by 5 bases and J by 1 base, leaving 9 bases between them. The CDR3 sequence is 13 residues long. CDR3 in DNA: TGCGCCAGCAGTTGGGGGCTCCAAGAGACCCAGTACTTC. It specifies CASSWGLQETQYF.

The chain is built from TRBV7-9 and TRBJ2-7; no firm D call. Trimming took 3 bases from V and 0 from J, leaving 6 bases between them. The CDR3 spans 13 residues. Germline-derived CDR1 and CDR2 are SEHNR and FQNEAQ (reference sequence). CDR3 sequence: CASSFPSSYEQYF. Here the CDR3 DNA reads TGTGCCAGCAGCTTTCCGAGCTCCTACGAGCAGTACTTC.

For the CDR3, the DNA is TGTGCCAGCAGCTTCCCGGGGATCTTCGACGAGCAGTACTTC. It encodes CASSFPGIFDEQYF. The chain combines TRBV5-8 with TRBJ2-7, with D possibly being TRBD2 (5 bases). V was cut by 2 bases and J by 5 bases, with 14 bases left in between. CDR3 length: 14 amino acids. From germline, CDR1 is SGHTS and CDR2 YDEGEE.

The chain employs TRBV27 and TRBJ2-3; 10 bases agree with TRBD1. Germline V gene sequence: CDR1 MNHEY, CDR2 SMNVEV (reference sequence). The CDR3 covers 16 residues. The trim removed 6 bases at V and 6 bases at J, leaving 12 bases unmatched. CDR3 in amino acids: CASSTTGGYPTDTQYF. The CDR3 nucleotides are TGTGCCAGCAGCACGACAGGGGGCTACCCCACCGATACGCAGTATTTT.

This rearrangement joins TRBV7-9 to TRBJ2-5; TRBD2 matches 13 bases. J was trimmed by 2 bases and V by 3 bases; bases with no gene match: 6. Per the germline V gene, CDR1 is SEHNR and CDR2 is FQNEAQ (reference sequence). The CDR3 runs to 17 residues. CDR3 nucleotide sequence: TGTGCCAGCAGCTTTCTACTAGCGGGGGGGCCACAAGAGACCCAGTACTTC. Translating gives CASSFLLAGGPQETQYF.

The sample holds one count of this clone. This CDR3 is also generated by other DNA sequences in the sample. The V gene is TRBV6-1, the J gene TRBJ2-7; a weak D match, TRBD2 (6 bases). Per the germline V gene, CDR1 is MNHNS and CDR2 is SASEGT. Trimming cost V 0 bases and J 0 bases, with 6 bases left between them. The CDR3 totals 14 residues. The CDR3 nucleotides are TGTGCCAGCAGTGAAGCGGGGGGCTCCTACGAGCAGTACTTC. This encodes CASSEAGGSYEQYF.

This chain joins TRBV4-3 and TRBJ1-2; the D gene is possibly TRBD1 (5 bases). The CDR3 length is 16 residues. Germline CDR1 and CDR2: LGHNA and YSLEER. Trimming removed 0 bases from V and 4 bases from J, with 15 bases in between. In DNA form, the CDR3 reads TGCGCCAGCAGCCAAGATCTGGGGCTTGAACTCTATGGCTACACCTTC. It codes for CASSQDLGLELYGYTF.

The J gene is TRBJ1-4, the V gene TRBV14; D not certain. CDR1 is SGHDN, CDR2 FVKESK, per germline. The CDR3 has 13 amino acids. Trimming took off 4 bases at V and 8 bases at J, with 11 bases between the two ends. DNA of the CDR3: TGTGCCAGCAGCCTCCAGGACGGAGAAAAACTGTTTTTT. Translated, it gives CASSLQDGEKLFF. The full variable domain, rest sourced from reference TRBV14 and TRBJ1-4, is EAGVTQFPSHSVIEKGQTVTLRCDPISGHDNLYWYRRVMGKEIKFLLHFVKESKQDESGMPNNRFLAERTGGTYSTLKVQPAELEDSGVYFCASSLQDGEKLFFGSGTQLSVL.

With regard to this clone: Other DNA sequences within the sample encode an identical CDR3. The chain couples TRBV9 to TRBJ2-7, with TRBD1 identical over 7 bases. The germline V gene has CDR1 SGDLS and CDR2 YYNGEE. The CDR3 sequence is 15 residues long. With V trimmed by 0 bases and J by 3 bases, 6 bases remained unmatched. CDR3 residues: CASSVEKGGSYEQYF. CDR3 nucleotide sequence: TGTGCCAGCAGCGTAGAGAAAGGGGGCAGCTACGAGCAGTACTTC.

The rearrangement joins TRBV11-2 to TRBJ2-1; 11 bases agree with TRBD1. Germline lookup yields CDR1 SGHAT and CDR2 FQNNGV. This CDR3 has 15 residues. J gave up 9 bases and V 3 bases, and 7 bases lay outside the gene matches. The CDR3 DNA sequence: TGTGCCAGCAGCTTTGTGGACAGGGGGCAGGGTGAGCAGTTCTTC. Residues: CASSFVDRGQGEQFF.

V and J are TRBV5-6 and TRBJ2-2; a possible D gene is TRBD2 (6 bases). The V end lost 1 base, the J end lost 1 base, and 11 bases lay between the germline ends. This CDR3 is 16 amino acids long. The germline V gene has CDR1 SGHDT and CDR2 YYEEEE. The CDR3 DNA sequence: TGTGCCAGCAGCTTGTTTGCGGGGCTGAACACCGGGGAGCTGTTTTTT. It yields the protein CASSLFAGLNTGELFF.

This chain joins TRBV5-4 and TRBJ2-2; D is perhaps TRBD2 (5 bases). V was pared by 1 base and J by 4 bases, with 11 bases between. CDR1 and CDR2 from the germline V gene are SGHNT and YYREEE (reference sequence). This CDR3 contains 15 residues. CDR3 sequence reads: CASSLPVGVTGELFF. The CDR3 bases are TGTGCCAGCAGCTTGCCCGTCGGGGTCACCGGGGAGCTGTTTTTT.

The chain uses TRBV19 and TRBJ1-2; a possible D gene is TRBD1 (6 bases). Germline values: CDR1 LNHDA, CDR2 SQIVND (reference sequence). V lost 7 bases to trimming and J lost 7 bases, with 19 bases between them. The CDR3 runs 14 residues. CDR3 sequence reads: CASTPLQGGGGYTF. CDR3 nucleotides: TGTGCCAGTACCCCACTCCAGGGAGGGGGTGGCTACACCTTC.

The V call is TRBV10-1, the J call TRBJ1-1; D is unresolved. Germline loops: CDR1 WNHNN, CDR2 SYGVQD (reference sequence). The CDR3 sequence is 15 residues long. Trimming took off 3 bases at V and 0 bases at J, with 11 bases between the two ends. The CDR3 nucleotides read TGCGCCAGCAGTGATACGCTGGAGATGAACACTGAAGCTTTCTTT. Amino acid sequence: CASSDTLEMNTEAFF.

A word on this clone: This specimen includes other DNA sequences encoding the same CDR3. The chain employs TRBV27 and TRBJ1-4; D gene uncertain. This CDR3 contains 12 residues. V was pared by 5 bases and J by 7 bases, with 8 bases between. The germline CDR1 and CDR2 sequences are MNHEY and SMNVEV (reference sequence). CDR3 sequence (DNA): TGTGCCAGCAGTGTAGCAGGTGAAAAACTGTTTTTT. Encoded protein: CASSVAGEKLFF.

This clone has just one count. The rearrangement joins TRBV30 to TRBJ2-7; 8 positions match TRBD1. The J segment lost 0 bases and the V segment lost 7 bases, leaving 5 bases of the junction unmatched. This CDR3 comprises 13 residues. Germline loops: CDR1 GTSNPN, CDR2 SVGIG (reference sequence). In DNA, the CDR3 is TGTGCCTTGTGGACAGGGCTCTCCTACGAGCAGTACTTC. This gives the protein CALWTGLSYEQYF. Full variable domain (remainder filled in from reference TRBV30 and TRBJ2-7): SQTIHQWPATLVQPVGSPLSLECTVEGTSNPNLYWYRQAAGRGLQLLFYSVGIGQISSEVPQNLSASRPQDRQFILSSKKLLLSDSGFYLCALWTGLSYEQYFGPGTRLTVT.

The chain employs TRBV15 and TRBJ2-3; no clear D. The CDR3 spans 13 residues. Per the germline V gene, CDR1 is LNHNV and CDR2 is YYDKDF (reference sequence). V was cut by 7 bases and J by 6 bases, with 14 bases left in between. Written as DNA, the CDR3 is TGTGCCACCAAGGGCATCTCGAGGGATACGCAGTATTTT. Its translation is CATKGISRDTQYF.

The gene calls are TRBV4-1 and TRBJ1-3; D gene ambiguous. The germline V and J ends were trimmed by 3 bases and 0 bases, with 12 bases remaining between them. The CDR3 runs to 16 residues. The germline V gene encodes CDR1 MGHRA and CDR2 YSYEKL. CDR3 in amino acids: CASSQVGGVSGNTIYF. The CDR3 DNA is TGCGCCAGCAGCCAGGTAGGCGGCGTCTCTGGAAACACCATATATTTT.

This chain uses TRBV7-8 with TRBJ1-1; D remains unclear. V lost 5 bases, J lost 1 base, and 11 bases lay in between. CDR1 is SGHVS, CDR2 FQNEAQ, per germline. The CDR3 runs to 14 residues. This chain's CDR3 is CASSHRTGNTEAFF. The CDR3 region has the DNA TGTGCCAGCAGCCACCGGACGGGGAACACTGAAGCTTTCTTT.